This TCR beta chain was recorded in a study of T cells in localized non-small cell lung cancer (dated by TCRdb to about 2020). Regarding the research as a whole: T cell repertoires of 236 early-stage NSCLC patients were analyzed, with tumors being compared against uninvolved tumor-adjacent lungs. NSCLC patients had a mean age of roughly 64 years, and more than 120 were male and around 99 female. The cohort consisted of 236 treatment-naive NSCLC patients whose localized lung tumors had been resected.

The germline V gene (reference sequence) specifies DFQATT as CDR1 and SNEGSKA as CDR2. The CDR3 measures 11 amino acids from cysteine to phenylalanine. Only CDR3 DNA remains: 33 bases, in frame from the first base. V loses 5 bases, J loses 0 bases, and the germline ends lie 2 bases apart. Study-level results and caveats: The highest T cell clonality was observed in uninvolved tumor-adjacent lung, where clonality exceeded that of tumor, suggesting that antigenic responses were more focused in uninvolved tumor-adjacent lung. Higher T cell density in blood was associated with longer overall survival, whereas higher clonality in adjacent lung was associated with shorter survival. Because the study design was exploratory, TCR variables were selected using unadjusted p-values without false-discovery rate correction. Multi-region tumor sequencing was not performed, so intratumor heterogeneity could not be excluded. Of the top 100 tumor clones, a median of 57 were detected in paired uninvolved adjacent lung; under 30 were also among that lung's top 100.

In this sample, this clone turned up a few times. It has no known antigen specificity. Qualities for individual bases were not recorded, and no much larger clone is one base off. TCR beta CDR3 regions were sequenced from DNA using the immunoSEQ Assay. Turning to the authors' computational methods: To compute T cell density, TCR beta template counts were normalized to usable DNA, which was estimated by amplifying housekeeping genes. Using the preseqR package, richness was estimated by extrapolating to 120,000 templates for tissue samples and 400,000 templates for PBMC samples. Clonality was defined as one minus Pielou's evenness. Differential abundance testing on productive amino-acid clonotypes, with a minimum total count of 5 and an alpha of 0.1, was used to identify tissue-enriched TCRs. Repertoire overlap between compartments was quantified with the Jaccard Index and Morisita Overlap Index. GLIPH clustered TCR beta CDR3s with public tetramer-defined viral CDR3s; viral motifs required at least three viral sequences plus V-gene enrichment. In its TCRdb copy, this immuneACCESS table keeps in-frame sequences only and misses some clones. Where compared with another copy, unresolved V genes explain less than half of these, and the others have no known cause. That table is the source of V, J and clone size, and D and trimming were worked out from the DNA. For this sample the table gives tens of thousands of clones, of which about 80% were detected only once. Together, the top ten hold around 7.9% of the sample.

At diagnosis, tumor, uninvolved tumor-adjacent lung and peripheral blood were collected and then preserved as a mix of FFPE and fresh-frozen material. For TCR repertoire profiling, the blood samples were analyzed as peripheral blood mononuclear cells. The chain employs TRBV20-1 and TRBJ2-1; too little of a D gene remains to name it. This sequence was found in a man aged 35-69 years with stage II lung adenocarcinoma. This material consisted of PBMCs, taken before any cancer treatment. The sequence in DNA is TGCAGTGCTTCCTCCTACAATGAGCAGTTCTTC. This translates into CSASSYNEQFF.